The clone carrying this T cell receptor (beta chain) was observed a single time. Original analysis: For nucleated cells, counts were estimated from reference gene primer amplification. Sequencing used immunoSEQ multiplex PCR; TCRdb keeps in-frame clones, though not all of them. V, J and clone size are taken as reported in that table, and D and trimming were inferred from the DNA itself. The table shows 250,000 to 300,000 clones, with approximately 80% occurring only once. Germline lookup yields CDR1 SGHTA and CDR2 FQGTGA. V was shortened by 2 bases and J by 4 bases, with 5 bases between the two germline ends. The CDR3 is made up of 13 amino acids. This sample was taken from a study of blood T cell repertoires in COVID-19. Study summary: The origin of the acute and convalescent COVID-19 samples was the United States, Italy and Spain. PBMCs, B-cell-depleted T cells, or T cells provided the cDNA or gDNA that made up the material.

The clonotype was recovered from a woman aged 60-75 years with active or convalescent COVID-19. The V call is TRBV7-3, the J call TRBJ2-2, with D uncertain. The sequenced material came from peripheral blood. The CDR3 spells CASSLLTTGELFF. CDR3 sequence (DNA): TGTGCCAGCAGCTTACTAACCACCGGGGAGCTGTTTTTT.